The sequence of this T cell receptor beta chain was determined in a study of T cell responses to AZD1222 COVID-19 vaccine (dated by TCRdb to the early 2020s). About the full investigation: AZD1222 recipients whose second dose came at about 4 weeks and those whose second dose came at about 12 weeks were combined into one group, since spike-specific TCR depth and breadth did not differ between the two schedules. TCR sequencing was performed for about 240 trial participants, of whom some 200 were given two doses of AZD1222 and 26 were given two doses of MenACWY control vaccine. Trial participants were enrolled by age into 18-55, 56-69 and 70-plus year subgroups, with approximately 150, 28 and 58 TCR-sequenced participants respectively. What the study reported, not specific to this receptor: Participants were mostly white British and included more females than males, and it was suggested by the authors that clonal diversity may have been underestimated. Because no day 14 peak-response samples were available, repertoires were characterized only after the peak T cell response. Conclusions about previously exposed vaccinees were limited because only 6 or 7 AZD1222 recipients were SARS-CoV-2 seropositive at baseline. Reportedly, almost half of the unique spike-specific TCRs recognized epitopes lying outside the regions that are mutated in the B.1.351 and B.1.1.7 variants. CD4 TCRs associated with the vaccine covered the entire spike protein, and the dominant responses were in regions 160-218 and 743-854. The 56-69-year group was small, and its depth increase did not reach significance, likely because of low power. A significant rise in spike-specific TCR breadth and depth was observed after two AZD1222 doses relative to day 0 and relative to MenACWY recipients.

In the case of this clone: Its antigen is not yet known. The input lacks base qualities; no much larger clone sits a single base away.

The meaning of the sample's time point label: baseline before first vaccination. The vaccinee samples were drawn from two UK trials, COV001 and COV002, one of which was a single-blind randomized controlled phase 2/3 trial testing AZD1222 (ChAdOx1 nCoV-19) in healthy adults. For TCRbeta chain sequencing, PBMC samples were collected from trial participants at day 0 and at day 28 after the second dose. The CDR3 regions of human TCRbeta chains were analyzed by immunosequencing. The study's processing was this. Repertoire TCRs were checked for matches against a reference library of SARS-CoV-2-specific TCRs that had been generated using the MIRA antigen-specificity platform. Breadth was defined as the fraction of unique TCRs that were SARS-CoV-2-associated, and depth was defined as the fraction of total T cells that were SARS-CoV-2-associated. Using the MIRA data, each spike-specific TCR was assigned both to the spike region to which the TCR was reactive and to a CD4 or CD8 class. Log10-transformed breadth and depth values were compared by one-way ANOVA with Sidak's multiple comparisons tests. Drawn from immuneACCESS, this table holds only the in-frame rearrangements with V and J called that TCRdb kept. Clones are partly lost; checked studies trace under half to an unresolved V gene and leave the rest unexplained. V, J and clone size are taken as reported in that table, and D and trimming were inferred from the DNA itself. This sample is represented by some 150,000 clones; approximately 88% of them were singletons. The ten top clones hold around 2.2% of the sample.

Deletion took 5 bases off V and 8 bases off J, with a span of 6 bases between the germline ends. CDR1 and CDR2 are drawn from the germline V gene: SGHTA, FQGNSA. The CDR3, cysteine through phenylalanine, is 11 amino acids long. CDR3 DNA is the only sequence kept; it has 33 bases, read in frame from the first base. The chain couples TRBV7-2 to TRBJ1-4; tentative D gene TRBD1, with 5 bases matching. Source: peripheral blood, taken on day 0 of AZD1222 vaccination. The TCR was taken from an adult in good health. The sequenced DNA: TGTGCCAGCAGCGAGGGGGAAAAACTGTTTTTT. Protein translation: CASSEGEKLFF.